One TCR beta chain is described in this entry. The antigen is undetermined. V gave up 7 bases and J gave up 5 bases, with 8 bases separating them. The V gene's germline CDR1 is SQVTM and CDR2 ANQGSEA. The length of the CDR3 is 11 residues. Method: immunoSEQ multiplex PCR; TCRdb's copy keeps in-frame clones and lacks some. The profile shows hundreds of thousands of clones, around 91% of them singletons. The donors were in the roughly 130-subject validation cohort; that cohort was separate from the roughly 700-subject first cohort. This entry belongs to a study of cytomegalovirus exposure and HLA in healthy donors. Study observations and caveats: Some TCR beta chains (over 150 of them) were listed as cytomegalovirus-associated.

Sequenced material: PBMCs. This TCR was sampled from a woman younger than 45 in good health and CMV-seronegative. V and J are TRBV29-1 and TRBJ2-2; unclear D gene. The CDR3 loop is CSGARTGELFF. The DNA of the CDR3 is TGCAGCGGCGCTCGAACCGGGGAGCTGTTTTTT.